These 4 T cell receptor beta chains were sequenced from one sample in a study of OX40 agonist ivuxolimab in advanced cancers. Profiled with immunoSEQ multiplex PCR; TCRdb holds only in-frame clones, not every one. The repertoire includes fewer than 85,000 clones, 75% to 95% of them detected once, and 0.43% sits in the top ten. Sequenced material: CD4+ or CD8+ T cells sorted from blood, taken in a trial of the OX40 agonist ivuxolimab. These receptors all come from an adult with an advanced solid tumor such as melanoma, head and neck, liver or kidney cancer.

The chain couples TRBV28 to TRBJ1-3; perhaps TRBD1 as D (6 bases). Germline-derived CDR1 and CDR2 are MDHEN and SYDVKM. Trimming took 5 bases from V and 2 from J, leaving 13 bases between them. The CDR3 sequence is 15 residues long. The chain's CDR3 is CASSPQGRTGNTIYF. The CDR3 nucleotides are TGTGCCAGCAGTCCCCAGGGGCGAACTGGAAACACCATATATTTT.

The chain joins TRBV28 to TRBJ2-7; D gene unclear. The V end lost 5 bases, the J end lost 2 bases, and 13 bases lay between the germline ends. This CDR3 is built from 14 residues. Germline CDR1 and CDR2: MDHEN and SYDVKM. CDR3 coding DNA: TGTGCCAGCAGTCCCCCCCGGCAGGCCTACGAGCAGTACTTC. Translating gives CASSPPRQAYEQYF.

The rearrangement links TRBV6-1 to TRBJ1-2; D is uncertain. This CDR3 contains 16 residues. The V gene's germline CDR1 is MNHNS and CDR2 SASEGT. Deletions cut 4 bases from V and 7 bases from J, with 22 bases between. CDR3 in amino acids: CASSVLLGVGRGGYTF. The DNA for the CDR3 is TGTGCCAGCAGTGTTTTGTTAGGAGTCGGGCGGGGTGGCTACACCTTC.

The chain is built from TRBV6-5 and TRBJ2-3, with D possibly being TRBD1 (6 bases). V gave up 2 bases and J gave up 0 bases, with 9 bases separating them. This CDR3 has 15 amino acids. Germline values: CDR1 MNHEY, CDR2 SVGAGI. This CDR3 is CASSYKGHSTDTQYF. As DNA, the CDR3 is TGTGCCAGCAGTTACAAGGGACATAGCACAGATACGCAGTATTTT.